The 4 T cell receptor beta chains given below trace back to one sample, sequenced in a study of vaccination effects on CD4 cells after COVID-19. What these receptors recognize is not known. Assay used: immunoSEQ multiplex PCR; TCRdb lists only in-frame clones, some missing. The table shows 45,000 to 55,000 clones, with roughly two thirds occurring only once. Following 10 days of culture, CD4+ T cells were isolated. Either the mRNA-1273 or the BNT162b2 vaccine was given to participants as two doses. The sample here was CD4+ T cells from PBMCs cultured without peptide, taken after COVID-19 vaccination. The receptors shown here come from a human donor who received a COVID-19 vaccine.

This chain links TRBV6-5 with TRBJ1-1, with D maybe TRBD1 (6 bases). Trimming pared 0 bases from V and 2 bases from J, leaving 13 bases between. The CDR3 has 16 residues. Germline V gene lookup returns CDR1 MNHEY and CDR2 SVGAGI. CDR3 bases: TGTGCCAGCAGTTACTCGTTACAGGGAGGCAACACTGAAGCTTTCTTT. Protein sequence: CASSYSLQGGNTEAFF.

As to this clone: The junction departs from the called germline gene at one end, perhaps through a read error. CDR3 nucleotides: TGCGCCTGTCGAAGTTTCAGGGTTAATGAAAAACTGTTTTTT. Translating it yields CACRSFRVNEKLFF. The chain couples TRBV2 to TRBJ1-4; D perhaps matches TRBD1 (5 bases). Germline V CDR1 and CDR2: SNHLY, FYNNEI. This CDR3 spans 14 amino acids.

J is TRBJ2-1 and V is TRBV10-3; 7 bases align to TRBD1. Germline-derived CDR1 and CDR2 are ENHRY and SYGVKD. The CDR3 length is 13 residues. J gave up 5 bases and V 6 bases, and 4 bases lay outside the gene matches. CDR3 sequence (DNA): TGTGCCATCAGGACAGGGATCAACAATGAGCAGTTCTTC. Translating gives CAIRTGINNEQFF.

This clone appeared a few times. This chain connects TRBV5-4 to TRBJ1-2; D call uncertain. Germline V gene data show CDR1 as SGHNT and CDR2 as YYREEE (reference sequence). V was shortened by 0 bases and J by 2 bases, with 8 bases between the two germline ends. The CDR3 is made up of 14 amino acids. Here the CDR3 reads CASSLGEGNYGYTF. The DNA for the CDR3 is TGTGCCAGCAGCTTGGGGGAGGGAAACTATGGCTACACCTTC.